This T cell receptor delta chain was profiled in a study of Vδ1+ human thymocytes. Study-wide findings and caveats: Around 20% of thymic delta-chain sequences were Vdelta2, with few Vdelta3, unlike blood Vdelta1+ controls. Thymic TRG and TRD repertoires appeared highly polyclonal, with Gaussian CDR3 length distributions.

The sorted cells were CD3+ Vdelta1+ Vdelta2- thymocytes from alphabeta-depleted thymus. Comment on this clone: No antigen is known for it.

Extracted RNA was reverse transcribed into cDNA. Multiplex PCR used pooled V-gene forward primers and a constant-region reverse primer to amplify CDR3s. With CATT, TCRdb re-called clones from the multiplex PCR reads. The sample gives around 19,000 delta-chain clones, about 8% of which show up once; roughly 0.98% is in the top ten. The ends lost 3 bases at V and 1 base at J; junction bases unmatched: 14. The CDR3 runs to 18 residues. CDR1 is TSWWSYY, CDR2 QGS, per germline. This rearrangement joins TRDV1 to TRDJ1, with 7 bases fitting TRDD3. The J gene, missing from TCRdb, was assigned here through DNA to germline matching. The receptor's source is a child under two years old who had congenital heart surgery. The source material was Vdelta1+ gamma-delta thymocytes from the thymus. Subset here: FACS-sorted CD3+ TCRalphabeta- TCRVdelta1+ TCRVdelta2- thymocytes. The CDR3: CALGDRDSRYWGTDKLIF. Written as DNA, the CDR3 is TGTGCTCTTGGGGATCGTGACTCCCGCTACTGGGGCACCGATAAACTCATCTTT.